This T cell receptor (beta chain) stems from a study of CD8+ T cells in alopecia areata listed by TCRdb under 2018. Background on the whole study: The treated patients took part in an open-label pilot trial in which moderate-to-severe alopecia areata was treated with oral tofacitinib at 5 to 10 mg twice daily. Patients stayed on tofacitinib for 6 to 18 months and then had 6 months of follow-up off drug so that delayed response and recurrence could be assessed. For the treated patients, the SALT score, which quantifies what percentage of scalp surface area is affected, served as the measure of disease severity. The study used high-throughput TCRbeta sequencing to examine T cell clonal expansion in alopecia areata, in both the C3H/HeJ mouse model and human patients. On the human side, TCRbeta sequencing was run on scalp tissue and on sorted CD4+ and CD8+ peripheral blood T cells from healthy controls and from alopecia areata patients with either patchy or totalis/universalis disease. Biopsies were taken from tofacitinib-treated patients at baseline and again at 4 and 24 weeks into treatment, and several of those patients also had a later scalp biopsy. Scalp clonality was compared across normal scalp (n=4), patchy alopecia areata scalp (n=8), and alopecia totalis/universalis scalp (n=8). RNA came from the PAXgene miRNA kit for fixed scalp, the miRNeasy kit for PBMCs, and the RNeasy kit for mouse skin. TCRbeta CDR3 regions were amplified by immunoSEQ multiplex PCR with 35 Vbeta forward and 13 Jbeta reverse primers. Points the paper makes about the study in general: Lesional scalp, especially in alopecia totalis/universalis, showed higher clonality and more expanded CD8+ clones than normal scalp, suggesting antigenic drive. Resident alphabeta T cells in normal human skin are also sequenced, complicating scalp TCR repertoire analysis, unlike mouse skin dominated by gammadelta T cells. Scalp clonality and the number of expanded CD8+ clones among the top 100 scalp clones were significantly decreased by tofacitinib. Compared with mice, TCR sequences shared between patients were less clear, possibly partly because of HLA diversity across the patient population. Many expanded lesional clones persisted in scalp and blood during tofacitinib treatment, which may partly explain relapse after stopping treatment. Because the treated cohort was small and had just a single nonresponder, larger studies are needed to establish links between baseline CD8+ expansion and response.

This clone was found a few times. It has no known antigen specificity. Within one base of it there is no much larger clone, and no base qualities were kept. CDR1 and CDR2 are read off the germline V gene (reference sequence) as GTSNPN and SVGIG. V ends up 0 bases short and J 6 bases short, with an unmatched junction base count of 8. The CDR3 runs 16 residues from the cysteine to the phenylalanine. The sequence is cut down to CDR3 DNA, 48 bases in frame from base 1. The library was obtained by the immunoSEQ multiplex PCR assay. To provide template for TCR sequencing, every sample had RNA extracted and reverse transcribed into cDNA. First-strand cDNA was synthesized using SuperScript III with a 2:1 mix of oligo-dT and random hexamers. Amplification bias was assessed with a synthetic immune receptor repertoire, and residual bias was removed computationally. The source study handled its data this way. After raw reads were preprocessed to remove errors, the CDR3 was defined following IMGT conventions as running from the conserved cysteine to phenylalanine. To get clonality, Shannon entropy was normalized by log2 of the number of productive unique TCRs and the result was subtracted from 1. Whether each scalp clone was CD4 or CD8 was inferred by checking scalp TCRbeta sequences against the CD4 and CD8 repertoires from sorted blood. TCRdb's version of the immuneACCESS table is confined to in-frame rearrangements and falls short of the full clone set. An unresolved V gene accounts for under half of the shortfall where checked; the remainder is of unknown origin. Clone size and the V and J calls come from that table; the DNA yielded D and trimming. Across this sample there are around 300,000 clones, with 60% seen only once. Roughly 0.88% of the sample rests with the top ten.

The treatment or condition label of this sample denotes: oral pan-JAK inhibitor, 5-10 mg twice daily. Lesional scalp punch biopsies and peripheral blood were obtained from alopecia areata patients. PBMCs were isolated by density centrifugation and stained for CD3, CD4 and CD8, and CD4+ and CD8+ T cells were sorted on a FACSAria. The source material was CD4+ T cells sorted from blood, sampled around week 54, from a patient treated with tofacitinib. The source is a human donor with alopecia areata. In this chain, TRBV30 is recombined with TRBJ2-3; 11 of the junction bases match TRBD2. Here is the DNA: TGTGCCTGGAGTGTAGCTAGCGGGGGGTTGCCGGATACGCAGTATTTT. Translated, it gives CAWSVASGGLPDTQYF.